This T cell receptor beta chain was observed in a study of T cell responses to AZD1222 COVID-19 vaccine. Study results and limitations: Regions 160-218 and 743-854 held dominance among vaccine-associated CD4 TCRs, which spanned spike.

A word on this clone: Its antigen is not known.

The method was immunoSEQ multiplex PCR; TCRdb's version includes in-frame clones alone and lacks a portion of them. The sample gives approximately 130,000 clones, roughly nine tenths of which show up once; 9.5% is in the top ten. This CDR3 spans 12 amino acids. The V and J ends lost 8 bases and 1 base respectively, with 8 bases between them. The chain joins TRBV12-3 or TRBV12-4 to TRBJ2-5; possibly TRBD1 or TRBD2 for D (6 bases each). The sequenced sample was peripheral blood, obtained 28 days after the second AZD1222 dose. The TCR was taken from an adult who received the AZD1222 COVID-19 vaccine. DNA for the CDR3: TGTGCCAGCGGAGGGGGCCAAGAGACCCAGTACTTC. Translated, it gives CASGGGQETQYF.